These 16 T cell receptor beta chains share one sample of origin, sequenced in a study of shared clonotypes between healthy human individuals. Data came from immunoSEQ multiplex PCR; TCRdb stores just in-frame clones and leaves some out. The sample has around 2.5 million clones, roughly 93% seen once; the top ten hold approximately 0.36%. Specimen: naive CD4+ T cells from PBMCs. Regarding subset: CD45RA+ positively selected. The origin of the receptors is a man aged 18 to 29 in good health. Some clones in this sample may be carry-over from other donors' samples.

This clone was recorded once. The CDR3 nucleotides are TGCGCCAGCAACTCTAGATCGGGCGCCGGTGAAAAACTGTTTTTT. Protein sequence: CASNSRSGAGEKLFF. The V gene is TRBV5-1, the J gene TRBJ1-4; no clear D. The CDR3 sequence is 15 residues long. Per the germline V gene, CDR1 is SGHRS and CDR2 is YFSETQ. With 6 bases removed from V and 7 bases from J, the gap between germline ends came to 19 bases.

The J gene is TRBJ1-1, the V gene TRBV7-2, with TRBD1 matching over 7 bases. The CDR3 spans 17 residues. Germline V gives CDR1 SGHTA, CDR2 FQGNSA. V lost 7 bases to trimming and J lost 1 base; unmatched junction nucleotides: 15. CDR3 in amino acids: CASTQGGRGRANTEAFF. CDR3 sequence (DNA): TGTGCCAGCACCCAGGGGGGACGGGGGCGGGCGAACACTGAAGCTTTCTTT.

The chain is built from TRBV2 and TRBJ1-6; no firm D call. Germline V gene sequence: CDR1 SNHLY, CDR2 FYNNEI. The CDR3 runs to 14 residues. Trimming shortened V by 1 base and J by 8 bases, and 9 bases separated the two germline ends. The CDR3 region is CASSEEGLDSPLHF. The CDR3 DNA reads TGTGCCAGCAGTGAAGAAGGGTTAGATTCACCCCTCCACTTT.

V and J are TRBV7-3 and TRBJ1-1; 7 bases align to TRBD1. This CDR3 comprises 19 residues. CDR1 and CDR2 (germline): SGHTA, FQGTGA. Trimming removed 0 bases from V and 1 base from J; junction bases left unmatched: 14. Written as DNA, the CDR3 is TGTGCCAGCAGCTTAACATCAGGTTGGACAGGAGACAAGAACACTGAAGCTTTCTTT. Its translation: CASSLTSGWTGDKNTEAFF.

The chain recombines TRBV19 with TRBJ1-5, with D unclear. The germline V gene has CDR1 LNHDA and CDR2 SQIVND (reference sequence). Trimming cost V 3 bases and J 3 bases, with 9 bases left between them. The CDR3 runs to 14 residues. This CDR3 is CASSMRDDNQPQHF. CDR3 DNA sequence: TGTGCCAGTAGTATGAGGGATGACAATCAGCCCCAGCATTTT. The full variable domain, rest sourced from reference TRBV19 and TRBJ1-5, is DGGITQSPKYLFRKEGQNVTLSCEQNLNHDAMYWYRQDPGQGLRLIYYSQIVNDFQKGDIAEGYSVSREKKESFPLTVTSAQKNPTAFYLCASSMRDDNQPQHFGDGTRLSIL.

The sample holds one count of this clone. The chain uses TRBV7-9 and TRBJ2-3; D remains ambiguous. The CDR3 loop spans 11 amino acids. V was trimmed by 5 bases and J by 4 bases, leaving 4 bases between them. Germline V gives CDR1 SEHNR, CDR2 FQNEAQ (reference sequence). CDR3 sequence (DNA): TGTGCCAGCAGCCGCGCAGATACGCAGTATTTT. The encoded protein is CASSRADTQYF. The whole variable domain, remainder taken from reference TRBV7-9 and TRBJ2-3, is DTGVSQNPRHKITKRGQNVTFRCDPISEHNRLYWYRQTLGQGPEFLTYFQNEAQLEKSRLLSDRFSAERPKGSFSTLEIQRTEQGDSAMYLCASSRADTQYFGPGTRLTVL.

Turning to this clone: This same CDR3 is encoded by further DNA sequences in the sample. V is TRBV7-9 and J is TRBJ1-3; no reliable D call. The germline V gene has CDR1 SEHNR and CDR2 FQNEAQ (reference sequence). The CDR3 contains 15 residues. V lost 2 bases to trimming and J lost 0 bases, with 8 bases between them. CDR3 residues: CASSLFGSSGNTIYF. The CDR3 nucleotides read TGTGCCAGCAGCTTATTCGGGAGCTCTGGAAACACCATATATTTT.

The chain recombines TRBV7-9 with TRBJ2-1, with a possible D match to TRBD2 (6 bases). The CDR3 runs 16 residues. Per germline, CDR1 SEHNR and CDR2 FQNEAQ (reference sequence). The V gene lost 5 bases and the J gene lost 5 bases, with 19 bases spanning the gap. CDR3 in amino acids: CASSRISLVADNEQFF. The DNA for the CDR3 is TGTGCCAGCAGCCGAATAAGCTTGGTAGCGGACAATGAGCAGTTCTTC.

The V call is TRBV6-6, the J call TRBJ1-2; 9 nucleotides match TRBD1. The J segment lost 5 bases and the V segment lost 6 bases, leaving 7 bases of the junction unmatched. Germline values: CDR1 MNHNY, CDR2 SVGAGI (reference sequence). The length of the CDR3 is 14 residues. The DNA of the CDR3 is TGTGCCAGCAGGGTACAGGGGGCAGAGTATGGCTACACCTTC. Protein product: CASRVQGAEYGYTF.

The chain uses TRBV28 and TRBJ2-7; D gene uncertain. This CDR3 contains 12 residues. Trimming removed 7 bases from V and 6 bases from J, with 13 bases in between. Germline values: CDR1 MDHEN, CDR2 SYDVKM. CDR3 sequence (DNA): TGTGCCAGCAATTTCGGGCAGGTCGAGCAGTACTTC. Residues: CASNFGQVEQYF.

This sequence joins TRBV7-3 and TRBJ2-7; D perhaps matches TRBD1 (6 bases). Trimming pared 5 bases from V and 2 bases from J, leaving 13 bases between. The CDR3 sequence is 14 residues long. Germline CDR1 is SGHTA and CDR2 is FQGTGA. This CDR3 is CASSRGPGAYEQYF. In DNA form, the CDR3 reads TGTGCCAGCAGCCGCGGGCCAGGGGCCTACGAGCAGTACTTC.

Concerning this clone itself: Other DNA sequences in this specimen translate into the identical CDR3. The V call is TRBV9, the J call TRBJ2-1; D possibly corresponds to TRBD2 (6 bases). Looked up from germline, CDR1 is SGDLS and CDR2 is YYNGEE. The CDR3 length is 15 residues. V lost 0 bases to trimming and J lost 0 bases, with 7 bases between them. CDR3: CASSVEGGSYNEQFF. In nucleotides, the CDR3 is TGTGCCAGCAGCGTAGAGGGAGGCTCCTACAATGAGCAGTTCTTC.

The chain uses TRBV10-2 and TRBJ2-7; 14 positions match TRBD2. CDR1 and CDR2 (germline): WSHSY, SAAADI. J lost 5 bases, V lost 8 bases, and 11 bases had no gene match. This CDR3 contains 16 residues. Here the CDR3 reads CASQGAGLAGVDEQYF. CDR3 sequence (DNA): TGCGCCAGCCAAGGGGCGGGACTAGCGGGAGTGGACGAGCAGTACTTC.

The chain employs TRBV11-2 and TRBJ1-1, with D unresolved. CDR3 length equals 12 residues. V was pared by 4 bases and J by 1 base, with 4 bases between. The germline V gene encodes CDR1 SGHAT and CDR2 FQNNGV. The chain's CDR3 is CASSSQNTEAFF. The CDR3 bases are TGTGCCAGCAGCTCCCAGAACACTGAAGCTTTCTTT.

V is TRBV11-1 and J is TRBJ2-1; D possibly corresponds to TRBD1 (5 bases). V lost 3 bases and J lost 2, with 20 bases in between. The CDR3 spans 18 residues. Germline lookup yields CDR1 SGHAT and CDR2 FQDESV (reference sequence). The CDR3: CASSLRVRQGDPYNEQFF. The CDR3 DNA reads TGTGCCAGCAGCTTGAGAGTCCGGCAGGGTGACCCCTACAATGAGCAGTTCTTC.

This clone was seen only once. The chain uses TRBV30 and TRBJ2-2, with 8 positions matching TRBD1. Germline CDR1 and CDR2: GTSNPN and SVGIG (reference sequence). The V and J ends lost 3 bases and 1 base, in that order; junction bases with no gene match: 4. This CDR3 is 15 amino acids long. The CDR3 region is CAWSAGTGNTGELFF. The DNA for the CDR3 is TGTGCCTGGAGCGCCGGGACAGGGAACACCGGGGAGCTGTTTTTT.